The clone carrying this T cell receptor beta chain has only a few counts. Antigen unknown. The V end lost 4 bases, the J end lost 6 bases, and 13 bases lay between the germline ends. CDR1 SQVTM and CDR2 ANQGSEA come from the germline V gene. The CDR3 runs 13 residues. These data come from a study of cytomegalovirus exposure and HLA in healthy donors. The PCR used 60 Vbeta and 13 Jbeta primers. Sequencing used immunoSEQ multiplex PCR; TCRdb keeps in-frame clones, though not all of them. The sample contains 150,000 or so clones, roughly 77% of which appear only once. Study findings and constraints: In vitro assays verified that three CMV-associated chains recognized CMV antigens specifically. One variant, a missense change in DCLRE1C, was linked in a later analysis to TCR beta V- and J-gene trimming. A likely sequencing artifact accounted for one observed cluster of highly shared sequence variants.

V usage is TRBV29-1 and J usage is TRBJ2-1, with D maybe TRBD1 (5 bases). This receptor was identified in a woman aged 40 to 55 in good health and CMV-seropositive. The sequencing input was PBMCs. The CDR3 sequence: CSVGSDRSNEQFF. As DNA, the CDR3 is TGCAGCGTTGGCTCCGACAGAAGCAATGAGCAGTTCTTC.